This T cell receptor beta chain was captured in a study of blood T cell repertoires in COVID-19. Study-level information: Sites across the United States, Italy and Spain contributed samples from acute and convalescent COVID-19. Sources were T cells, B-cell-depleted T cells, or PBMCs; the material itself was cDNA or gDNA.

In the authors' methods: Amplification from reference gene primers served as the basis for estimated nucleated cell counts. Data came from immunoSEQ multiplex PCR; TCRdb stores just in-frame clones and leaves some out. Clone size and the V and J calls come from that table; the DNA yielded D and trimming. The table shows under 250,000 clones, with about four fifths occurring only once. Germline-derived CDR1 and CDR2 are MRHNA and SNTAGT. The CDR3 runs 15 residues. With V trimmed by 3 bases and J by 7 bases, 10 bases remained unmatched. Sample: peripheral blood. The V and J genes are TRBV6-4 and TRBJ2-3, with 7 bases that match TRBD2. The sequence derives from a man in his forties or fifties with active or convalescent COVID-19. CDR3 sequence reads: CASSEGGGSSNTQYF. The CDR3 region has the DNA TGTGCCAGCAGTGAGGGCGGGGGATCCTCGAATACGCAGTATTTT.